The 7 T cell receptor beta chains listed next were all sequenced from one sample in a study of blood T cell repertoires in COVID-19. Method: immunoSEQ multiplex PCR; TCRdb's copy keeps in-frame clones and lacks some. The data contain some 130,000 clones, approximately 83% of them singletons. Sequenced sample: peripheral blood. Receptors were obtained from a woman in her forties or fifties with acute or convalescent COVID-19.

The gene calls are TRBV5-1 and TRBJ1-1; D gene unclear. V shed 3 bases and J shed 0 bases, with 12 bases lying between them. Germline V gene sequence: CDR1 SGHRS, CDR2 YFSETQ. The CDR3 runs to 15 residues. The CDR3: CASSSNPSLNTEAFF. Here the CDR3 DNA reads TGCGCCAGCAGCTCTAATCCTTCACTGAACACTGAAGCTTTCTTT.

In this sample, this clone turned up once. This chain connects TRBV2 to TRBJ2-5, with 9 bases fitting TRBD1. Trimming cost V 4 bases and J 3 bases; bases outside gene matches: 3. Germline V gene data show CDR1 as SNHLY and CDR2 as FYNNEI. This CDR3 comprises 14 residues. The CDR3 protein is CASSGQGGKETQYF. The CDR3 region has the DNA TGTGCCAGCAGTGGACAGGGGGGGAAAGAGACCCAGTACTTC.

The chain couples TRBV9 to TRBJ1-1; D possibly corresponds to TRBD1 (6 bases). Germline V gene data show CDR1 as SGDLS and CDR2 as YYNGEE. Trimming removed 0 bases from V and 3 bases from J, with 15 bases in between. The CDR3 is made up of 16 amino acids. The CDR3 sequence: CASSVDPRGKDTEAFF. For the CDR3, the DNA is TGTGCCAGCAGCGTAGACCCGAGGGGGAAGGACACTGAAGCTTTCTTT.

This chain links TRBV7-8 with TRBJ1-1; 9 bases are shared with TRBD1. The V and J ends lost 5 bases and 1 base, in that order; junction bases with no gene match: 11. Germline-derived CDR1 and CDR2 are SGHVS and FQNEAQ. This CDR3 contains 17 residues. CDR3 sequence: CASSLVTGGGGNTEAFF. The DNA of the CDR3 is TGTGCCAGCAGCCTGGTAACAGGGGGCGGGGGGAACACTGAAGCTTTCTTT.

This clone was seen only a few times. The chain carries TRBV18 and TRBJ1-1, with no clear D. This CDR3 spans 16 amino acids. Trimming pared 0 bases from V and 1 base from J, leaving 12 bases between. The germline V gene encodes CDR1 KGHSH and CDR2 LQKENI. Written as DNA, the CDR3 is TGTGCCAGCTCACCACCGCAGAGGATCACGAACACTGAAGCTTTCTTT. It translates to CASSPPQRITNTEAFF. The whole variable domain, filled in from reference TRBV18 and TRBJ1-1, reads NAGVMQNPRHLVRRRGQEARLRCSPMKGHSHVYWYRQLPEEGLKFMVYLQKENIIDESGMPKERFSAEFPKEGPSILRIQQVVRGDSAAYFCASSPPQRITNTEAFFGQGTRLTVV.

The chain links TRBV4-1 to TRBJ1-5, with D unresolved. The germline V gene encodes CDR1 MGHRA and CDR2 YSYEKL. The CDR3 is made up of 18 amino acids. Deletions cut 3 bases from V and 0 bases from J, with 18 bases between. DNA of the CDR3: TGCGCCAGCAGCCAGATTGACATGGGTTTCAATAGCAATCAGCCCCAGCATTTT. It yields the protein CASSQIDMGFNSNQPQHF.

V is TRBV6-4 and J is TRBJ2-1; 11 bases are a match to TRBD2. The germline gives CDR1 MRHNA, CDR2 SNTAGT. Unmatched junction bases numbered 4, after V lost 8 bases and J lost 7 bases. The CDR3 loop spans 13 amino acids. The chain's CDR3 is CASGLAGGNEQFF. DNA for the CDR3: TGTGCCAGCGGGCTAGCGGGGGGAAATGAGCAGTTCTTC.